These 16 T cell receptor beta chains share one sample of origin, sequenced in a study of blood T cells in healthy people across ages. A second PCR, run for about 7 to 11 cycles, used a sample-barcoded 5' primer plus a J-beta primer mix. TCRdb ran MiXCR on the 5' RACE reads and lists one entry per CDR3 protein. The sample has over a million distinct CDR3 sequences, under 55% seen once; the top ten hold around 18%. What was sequenced was blood. These receptors were collected from a woman in her fifties or sixties in good health.

This clonotype has a handful of counts. The chain couples TRBV6-1 to TRBJ2-3; D tentatively reads TRBD1 or TRBD2 (6 bases each). This CDR3 comprises 14 residues. The ends were cut back, 3 bases at V and 5 bases at J, with 12 bases in the middle. Germline V gene lookup returns CDR1 MNHNS and CDR2 SASEGT. Here the CDR3 reads CASSDGGQGDTQYF. The CDR3 nucleotides are TGTGCCAGCAGTGATGGGGGGCAGGGAGATACGCAGTATTTT.

The chain recombines TRBV20-1 with TRBJ2-4; D ambiguous. This CDR3 has 16 amino acids. The germline CDR1 and CDR2 sequences are DFQATT and SNEGSKA (reference sequence). V dropped 6 bases and J dropped 13 bases, with 31 bases sitting between them. The CDR3 DNA reads TGCAGTGCACCCGACCCTAAACTCGGGTCCTACAATGAGCAGTACTTC. It encodes CSAPDPKLGSYNEQYF.

The chain is built from TRBV7-2 and TRBJ1-2; D is unresolved. The CDR3 runs to 11 residues. The germline V gene encodes CDR1 SGHTA and CDR2 FQGNSA. With 1 base removed from V and 10 bases from J, the gap between germline ends came to 7 bases. Here the CDR3 reads CASSLGHVYTF. The CDR3, as DNA: TGTGCCAGCAGCTTAGGACACGTCTACACCTTC.

The chain employs TRBV27 and TRBJ2-5; TRBD2 is a possible D gene (5 bases). CDR1 is MNHEY, CDR2 SMNVEV, per germline (reference sequence). Trimming pared 5 bases from V and 5 bases from J, leaving 24 bases between. The CDR3 has 17 amino acids. CDR3 nucleotide sequence: TGTGCCAGCAGTCCAGACCCCCCTCGTAGCACGGGGGAGACCCAGTACTTC. The encoded protein is CASSPDPPRSTGETQYF.

The CDR3 loop reads CASSGQGRGPETQYF. The CDR3 DNA sequence: TGTGCCAGCAGTGGACAGGGAAGGGGACCAGAGACCCAGTACTTC. The V call is TRBV27, the J call TRBJ2-5, with 8 bases matching TRBD1. The CDR3 length is 15 residues. J lost 4 bases, V lost 5 bases, and 9 bases had no gene match. Germline CDR1 and CDR2: MNHEY and SMNVEV (reference sequence).

CDR3 in DNA: TGTGCCAGCAGTTACTCGACAGGGCCCTCGTATGAGCAGTTCTTC. This sequence encodes CASSYSTGPSYEQFF. The chain links TRBV6-5 to TRBJ2-1; 7 bases are shared with TRBD1. CDR3 length: 15 residues. Germline V gene lookup returns CDR1 MNHEY and CDR2 SVGAGI. Losses at the gene ends were 0 bases for V and 8 bases for J; bases not matched to a gene: 7.

This clonotype was picked up a small number of times. The chain is built from TRBV9 and TRBJ2-1; 12 bases fit TRBD2. Per germline, CDR1 SGDLS and CDR2 YYNGEE. The V and J ends lost 4 bases and 2 bases, in that order; junction bases with no gene match: 7. The CDR3 covers 17 residues. The CDR3 loop reads CASSPRLAGAAYNEQFF. The CDR3 bases are TGTGCCAGCAGCCCCAGACTAGCGGGAGCGGCCTACAATGAGCAGTTCTTC.

A single count supports this clonotype. V gene TRBV6-1 combines with J gene TRBJ2-7; D perhaps matches TRBD1 (6 bases). V was shortened by 6 bases and J by 5 bases, with 17 bases between the two germline ends. Germline V gives CDR1 MNHNS, CDR2 SASEGT. The CDR3 loop spans 14 amino acids. The CDR3 bases are TGTGCCAGCAGAGACAGGACAAGAACTAACGAGCAGTACTTC. Protein: CASRDRTRTNEQYF.

The sample holds a few counts of this clonotype. The chain employs TRBV11-2 and TRBJ2-4, with TRBD1 matching 8 bases. The last part of the DNA fits TRBJ2-7 better; the J call may be wrong. CDR1 is SGHAT and CDR2 is FQNNGV in the germline V gene. The CDR3 runs 14 residues. The CDR3 bases are TGTGCCAGCAGGACGGACAGGGTTGTCTTCGAGCAGTACTTC. It encodes CASRTDRVVFEQYF.

The chain has TRBV7-9 and TRBJ2-1; TRBD2 matches 8 bases. Unmatched junction bases numbered 2, after V lost 7 bases and J lost 9 bases. Per the germline V gene, CDR1 is SEHNR and CDR2 is FQNEAQ (reference sequence). The CDR3 spans 11 residues. CDR3 sequence (DNA): TGTGCCAGCACCACTAGCGGTGAGCAGTTCTTC. Its translation: CASTTSGEQFF.

The chain has TRBV5-6 and TRBJ2-1; 9 bases are a match to TRBD2. The J segment lost 7 bases and the V segment lost 2 bases, leaving 13 bases of the junction unmatched. Germline values: CDR1 SGHDT, CDR2 YYEEEE. CDR3 length: 17 residues. Written as DNA, the CDR3 is TGTGCCAGCAGCTTTCGGGGACTAGCTGACCAAGGGAATGAGCAGTTCTTC. The encoded protein is CASSFRGLADQGNEQFF.

The chain links TRBV6-6 to TRBJ2-1; tentative D call: TRBD1 (5 bases). The germline V gene has CDR1 MNHNY and CDR2 SVGAGI (reference sequence). V lost 2 bases and J lost 15, with 14 bases in between. The CDR3 consists of 12 residues. In nucleotides, the CDR3 is TGTGCCAGCAGTTACCGAAGGGGTTTGGCGTTCTTC. Translating gives CASSYRRGLAFF.

The gene calls are TRBV12-3 or TRBV12-4 and TRBJ2-7, with a tentative D call TRBD1 (8 bases). This CDR3 region has 14 residues. Trimming took 6 bases from V and 7 from J, leaving 19 bases between them. The CDR3 loop is CASRFGQGGYEQYF. The CDR3 DNA reads as TGTGCCAGCAGATTCGGACAGGGAGGGTATGAGCAGTACTTC.

This clonotype has just one count. The V and J genes are TRBV5-1 and TRBJ2-6, with 9 nucleotides matching TRBD1. The V gene end was trimmed by 4 bases and the J gene end by 4 bases; junction bases not matched to a gene: 6. Germline values: CDR1 SGHRS, CDR2 YFSETQ. The CDR3 covers 16 residues. The CDR3 reads CASSRGQGSGANVLTF. The CDR3 DNA is TGCGCCAGCAGCCGGGGACAGGGCTCGGGGGCCAACGTCCTGACTTTC.

This clonotype has more than one count but fewer than ten. The chain is built from TRBV27 and TRBJ2-3, with 8 bases that match TRBD2. Germline CDR1 and CDR2: MNHEY and SMNVEV (reference sequence). The CDR3 is 16 residues long. V trimming: 6 bases; J trimming: 2 bases; junction bases outside the gene matches: 10. The CDR3 DNA reads as TGTGCCAGCAGGGTTCGGGAGGGTTTCTTCACAGATACGCAGTATTTT. Residues: CASRVREGFFTDTQYF.

The chain is built from TRBV5-6 and TRBJ2-4; D is possibly TRBD1 or TRBD2 (5 bases each). CDR3 length equals 13 residues. Germline-derived CDR1 and CDR2 are SGHDT and YYEEEE. Trimming left V 4 bases short and J 6 bases short, with 11 bases between. CDR3 bases: TGTGCCAGCAGCCCAACCGGGACAAACATTCAGTACTTC. The encoded protein is CASSPTGTNIQYF.